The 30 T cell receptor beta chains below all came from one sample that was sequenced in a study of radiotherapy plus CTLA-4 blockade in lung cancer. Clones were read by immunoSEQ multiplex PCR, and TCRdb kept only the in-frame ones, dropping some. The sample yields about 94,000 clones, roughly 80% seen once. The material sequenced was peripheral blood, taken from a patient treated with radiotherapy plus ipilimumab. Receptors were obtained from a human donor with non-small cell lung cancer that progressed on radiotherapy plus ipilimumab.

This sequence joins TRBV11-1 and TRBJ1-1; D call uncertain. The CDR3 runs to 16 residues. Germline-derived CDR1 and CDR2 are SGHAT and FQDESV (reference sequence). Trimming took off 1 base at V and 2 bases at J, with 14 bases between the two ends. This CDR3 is CASSLVSGLRNTEAFF. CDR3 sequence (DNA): TGTGCCAGCAGCTTAGTGTCGGGGTTGAGAAACACTGAAGCTTTCTTT. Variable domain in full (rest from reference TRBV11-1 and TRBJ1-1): EAEVAQSPRYKITEKSQAVAFWCDPISGHATLYWYRQILGQGPELLVQFQDESVVDDSQLPKDRFSAERLKGVDSTLKIQPAELGDSAMYLCASSLVSGLRNTEAFFGQGTRLTVV.

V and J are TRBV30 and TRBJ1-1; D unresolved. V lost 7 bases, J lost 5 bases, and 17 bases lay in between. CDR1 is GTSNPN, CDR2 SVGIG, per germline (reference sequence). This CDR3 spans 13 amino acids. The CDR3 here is CASNGEGWTEAFF. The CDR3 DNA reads TGTGCCTCAAATGGGGAAGGGTGGACTGAAGCTTTCTTT.

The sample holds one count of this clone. Here the CDR3 DNA reads TGTGCCACCGAAGGGTCCGGGGAGCTGTTTTTT. Its translation is CATEGSGELFF. The chain joins TRBV4-2 to TRBJ2-2; unclear D gene. Germline CDR1 reads LGHNA; CDR2 reads YNFKEQ. The CDR3 length is 11 residues. V dropped 10 bases and J dropped 6 bases, with 9 bases sitting between them.

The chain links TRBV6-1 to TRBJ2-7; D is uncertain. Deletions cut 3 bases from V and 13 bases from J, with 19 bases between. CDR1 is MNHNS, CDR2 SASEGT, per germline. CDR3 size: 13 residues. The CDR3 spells CASSESVQTTAYF. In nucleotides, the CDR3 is TGTGCCAGCAGTGAGTCGGTCCAGACGACGGCATACTTC.

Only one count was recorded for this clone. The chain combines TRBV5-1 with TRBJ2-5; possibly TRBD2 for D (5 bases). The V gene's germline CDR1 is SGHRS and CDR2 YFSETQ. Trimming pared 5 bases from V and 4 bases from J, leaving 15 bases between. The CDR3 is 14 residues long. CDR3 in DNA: TGCGCCAGCAGTTATCGAGGGCTTCCAGAGACCCAGTACTTC. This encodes CASSYRGLPETQYF.

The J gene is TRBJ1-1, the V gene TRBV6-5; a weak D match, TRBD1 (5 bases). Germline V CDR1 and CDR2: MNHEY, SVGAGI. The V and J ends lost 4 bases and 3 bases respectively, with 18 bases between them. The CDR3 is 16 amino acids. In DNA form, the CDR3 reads TGTGCCAGCAGTTCCTCGGCAGCCGACAGTCACACTGAAGCTTTCTTT. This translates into CASSSSAADSHTEAFF.

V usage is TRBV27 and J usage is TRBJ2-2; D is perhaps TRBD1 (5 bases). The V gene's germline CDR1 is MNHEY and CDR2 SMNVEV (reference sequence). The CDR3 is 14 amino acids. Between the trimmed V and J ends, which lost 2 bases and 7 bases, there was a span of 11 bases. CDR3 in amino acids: CASSLEAQGGELFF. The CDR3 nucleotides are TGTGCCAGCAGTTTAGAAGCGCAGGGCGGGGAGCTGTTTTTT.

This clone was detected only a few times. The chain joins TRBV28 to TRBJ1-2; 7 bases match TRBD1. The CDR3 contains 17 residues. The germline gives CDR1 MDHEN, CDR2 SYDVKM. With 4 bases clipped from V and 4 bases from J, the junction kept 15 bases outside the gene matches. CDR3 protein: CASSSTTGTANFYGYTF. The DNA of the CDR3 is TGTGCCAGCAGTTCAACGACTGGGACAGCCAATTTCTATGGCTACACCTTC.

This CDR3 is CASSDRREGETQYF. In DNA form, the CDR3 reads TGTGCCAGCAGTGATAGGCGGGAAGGGGAGACCCAGTACTTC. The gene calls are TRBV25-1 and TRBJ2-5; tentative D call: TRBD2 (6 bases). Germline V lookup: CDR1 MGHDK, CDR2 SYGVNS. Trimming took 3 bases from V and 5 from J, leaving 13 bases between them. The CDR3 has 14 amino acids.

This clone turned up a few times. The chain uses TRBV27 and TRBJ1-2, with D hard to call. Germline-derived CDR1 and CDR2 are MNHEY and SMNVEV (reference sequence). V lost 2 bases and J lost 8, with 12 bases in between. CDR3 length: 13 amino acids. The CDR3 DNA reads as TGTGCCAGCAGTTTAGCCGGGCCCCCCGGCTACACCTTC. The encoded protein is CASSLAGPPGYTF.

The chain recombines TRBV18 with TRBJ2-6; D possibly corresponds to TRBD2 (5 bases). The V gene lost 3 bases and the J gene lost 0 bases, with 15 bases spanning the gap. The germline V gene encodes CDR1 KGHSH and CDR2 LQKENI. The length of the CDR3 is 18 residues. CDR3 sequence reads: CASSPRGAGFSGANVLTF. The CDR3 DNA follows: TGTGCCAGCTCACCTCGAGGCGCGGGTTTCTCTGGGGCCAACGTCCTGACTTTC.

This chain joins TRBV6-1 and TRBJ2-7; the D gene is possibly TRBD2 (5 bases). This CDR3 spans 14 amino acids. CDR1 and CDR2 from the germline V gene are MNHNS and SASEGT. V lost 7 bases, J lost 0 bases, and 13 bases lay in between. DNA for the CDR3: TGTGCCAGCATCTCGACGGGAAGCTCCTACGAGCAGTACGTC. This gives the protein CASISTGSSYEQYV.

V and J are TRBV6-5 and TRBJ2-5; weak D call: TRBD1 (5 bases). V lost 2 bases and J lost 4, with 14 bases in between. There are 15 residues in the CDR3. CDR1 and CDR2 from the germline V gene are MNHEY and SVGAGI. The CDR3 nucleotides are TGTGCCAGCAGTTACGGGGCAGCACGGGCAGAGACCCAGTACTTC. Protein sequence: CASSYGAARAETQYF.

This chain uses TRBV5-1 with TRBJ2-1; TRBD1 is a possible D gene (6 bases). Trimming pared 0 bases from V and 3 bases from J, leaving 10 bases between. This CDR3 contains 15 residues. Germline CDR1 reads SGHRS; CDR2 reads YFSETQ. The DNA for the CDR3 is TGCGCCAGCAGCTTGGAGGGGGAGCGCTACAATGAGCAGTTCTTC. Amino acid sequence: CASSLEGERYNEQFF.

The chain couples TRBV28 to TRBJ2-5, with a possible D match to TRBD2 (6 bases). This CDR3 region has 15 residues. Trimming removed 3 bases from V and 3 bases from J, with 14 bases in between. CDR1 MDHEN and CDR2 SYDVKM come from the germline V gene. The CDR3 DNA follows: TGTGCCAGCAGTTTGGGCGGGATCCGAAAAGAGACCCAGTACTTC. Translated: CASSLGGIRKETQYF.

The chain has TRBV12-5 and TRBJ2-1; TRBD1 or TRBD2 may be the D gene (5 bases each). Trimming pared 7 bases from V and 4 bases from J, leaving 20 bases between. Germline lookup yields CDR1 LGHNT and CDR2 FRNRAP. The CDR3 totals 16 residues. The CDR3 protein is CASDSGTAAFYNEQFF. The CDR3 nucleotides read TGTGCTAGTGATTCCGGGACCGCTGCTTTTTACAATGAGCAGTTCTTC. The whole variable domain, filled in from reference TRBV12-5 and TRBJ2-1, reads DARVTQTPRHKVTEMGQEVTMRCQPILGHNTVFWYRQTMMQGLELLAYFRNRAPLDDSGMPKDRFSAEMPDATLATLKIQPSEPRDSAVYFCASDSGTAAFYNEQFFGPGTRLTVL.

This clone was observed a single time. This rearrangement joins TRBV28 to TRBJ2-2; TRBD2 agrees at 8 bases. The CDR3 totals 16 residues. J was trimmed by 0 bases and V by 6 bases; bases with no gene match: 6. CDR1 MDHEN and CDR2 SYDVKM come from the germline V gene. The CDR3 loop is CASRQVAGTNTGELFF. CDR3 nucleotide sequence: TGTGCCAGCAGACAAGTAGCGGGGACGAACACCGGGGAGCTGTTTTTT.

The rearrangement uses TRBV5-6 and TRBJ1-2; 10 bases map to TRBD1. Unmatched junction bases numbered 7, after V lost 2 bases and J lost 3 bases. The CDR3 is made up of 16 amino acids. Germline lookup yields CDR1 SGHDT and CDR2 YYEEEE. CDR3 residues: CASSFPGTGAHYGYTF. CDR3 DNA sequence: TGTGCCAGCAGCTTCCCCGGGACAGGGGCACACTATGGCTACACCTTC.

The CDR3 sequence: CASSEAPVYEQYF. As DNA, the CDR3 is TGTGCCAGCAGTGAAGCGCCTGTCTACGAGCAGTACTTC. This chain connects TRBV6-1 to TRBJ2-7; no clear D. Trimming shortened V by 0 bases and J by 3 bases, and 6 bases separated the two germline ends. Germline assignment: CDR1 MNHNS and CDR2 SASEGT. The CDR3 is made up of 13 amino acids.

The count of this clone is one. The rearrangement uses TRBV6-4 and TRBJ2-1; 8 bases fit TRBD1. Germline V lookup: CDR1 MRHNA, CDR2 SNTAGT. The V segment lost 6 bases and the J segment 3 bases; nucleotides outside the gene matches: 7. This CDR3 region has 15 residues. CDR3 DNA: TGTGCCAGCAGGGAGGGACAGGCGCTCTACAATGAGCAGTTCTTC. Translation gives CASREGQALYNEQFF.

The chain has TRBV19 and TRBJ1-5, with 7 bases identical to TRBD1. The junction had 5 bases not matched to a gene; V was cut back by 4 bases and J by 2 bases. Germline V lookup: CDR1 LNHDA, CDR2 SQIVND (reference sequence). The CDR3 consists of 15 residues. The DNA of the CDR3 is TGTGCCAGTAGTAGGGGAACAGGGGGCAATCAGCCCCAGCATTTT. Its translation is CASSRGTGGNQPQHF. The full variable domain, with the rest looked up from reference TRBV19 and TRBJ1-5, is DGGITQSPKYLFRKEGQNVTLSCEQNLNHDAMYWYRQDPGQGLRLIYYSQIVNDFQKGDIAEGYSVSREKKESFPLTVTSAQKNPTAFYLCASSRGTGGNQPQHFGDGTRLSIL.

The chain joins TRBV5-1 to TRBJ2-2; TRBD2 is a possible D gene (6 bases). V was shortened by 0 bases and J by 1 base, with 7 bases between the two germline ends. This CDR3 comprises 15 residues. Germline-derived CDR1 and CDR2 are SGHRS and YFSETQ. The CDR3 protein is CASSLGRVNTGELFF. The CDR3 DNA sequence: TGCGCCAGCAGCTTGGGGAGGGTGAACACCGGGGAGCTGTTTTTT.

CDR3 protein: CASSVPVLAGKYNEQFF. The CDR3 nucleotides are TGTGCCAGCAGCGTACCCGTACTAGCGGGAAAGTACAATGAGCAGTTCTTC. The chain recombines TRBV7-9 with TRBJ2-1, with 10 bases lining up with TRBD2. This CDR3 region has 17 residues. After removal of 5 bases from V and 4 bases from J, the junction contained 11 bases not matched to a gene. The germline V gene encodes CDR1 SEHNR and CDR2 FQNEAQ (reference sequence).

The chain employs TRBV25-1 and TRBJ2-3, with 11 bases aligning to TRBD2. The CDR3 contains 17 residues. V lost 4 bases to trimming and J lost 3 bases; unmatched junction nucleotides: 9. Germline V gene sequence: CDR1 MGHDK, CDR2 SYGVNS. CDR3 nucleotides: TGTGCCAGCAGTGGCGTCTCTAGCGGGAGGTTGACAGATACGCAGTATTTT. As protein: CASSGVSSGRLTDTQYF. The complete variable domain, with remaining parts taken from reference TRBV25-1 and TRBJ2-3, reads EADIYQTPRYLVIGTGKKITLECSQTMGHDKMYWYQQDPGMELHLIHYSYGVNSTEKGDLSSESTVSRIRTEHFPLTLESARPSHTSQYLCASSGVSSGRLTDTQYFGPGTRLTVL.

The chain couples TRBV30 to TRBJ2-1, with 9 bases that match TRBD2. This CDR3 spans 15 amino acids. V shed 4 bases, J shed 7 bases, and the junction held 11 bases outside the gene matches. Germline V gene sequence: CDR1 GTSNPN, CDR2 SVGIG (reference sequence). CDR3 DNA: TGTGCCTGGACCAAACATAGCGGGAGAACGAATGAGCAGTTCTTC. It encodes CAWTKHSGRTNEQFF.

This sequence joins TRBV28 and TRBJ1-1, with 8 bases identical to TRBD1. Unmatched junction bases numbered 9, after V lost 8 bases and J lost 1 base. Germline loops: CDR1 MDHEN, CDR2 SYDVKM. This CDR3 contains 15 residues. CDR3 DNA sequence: TGTGCCAGCTCACCCTGGACAGGGACGAACACTGAAGCTTTCTTT. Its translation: CASSPWTGTNTEAFF.

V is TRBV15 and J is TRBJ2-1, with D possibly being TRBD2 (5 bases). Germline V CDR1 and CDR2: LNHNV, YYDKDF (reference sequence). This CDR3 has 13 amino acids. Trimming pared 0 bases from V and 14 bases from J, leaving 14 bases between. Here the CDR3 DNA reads TGTGCCACCAGCAGAGATCTTCTAGCCGGGAAGTTCTTC. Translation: CATSRDLLAGKFF.

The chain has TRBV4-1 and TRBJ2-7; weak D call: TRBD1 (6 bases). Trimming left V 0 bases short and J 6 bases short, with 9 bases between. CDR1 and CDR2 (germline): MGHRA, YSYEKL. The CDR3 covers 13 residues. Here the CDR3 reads CASSQDDRTEQYF. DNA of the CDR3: TGCGCCAGCAGCCAAGATGACAGGACCGAGCAGTACTTC.

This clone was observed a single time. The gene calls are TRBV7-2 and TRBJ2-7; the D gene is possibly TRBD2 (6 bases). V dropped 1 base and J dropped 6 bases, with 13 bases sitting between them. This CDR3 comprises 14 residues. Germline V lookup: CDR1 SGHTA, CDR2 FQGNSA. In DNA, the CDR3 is TGTGCCAGCAGCTTAGAGGCGGGATTAACCGAGCAGTACTTC. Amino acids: CASSLEAGLTEQYF.

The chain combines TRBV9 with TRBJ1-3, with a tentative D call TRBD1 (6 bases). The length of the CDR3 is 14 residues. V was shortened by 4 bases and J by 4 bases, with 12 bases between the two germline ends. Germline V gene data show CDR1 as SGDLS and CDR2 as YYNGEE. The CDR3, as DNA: TGTGCCAGCAGCCCACCCGACAGGGGAAACACCATATATTTT. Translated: CASSPPDRGNTIYF.